At least ten counts were recorded for the clone carrying this TCR beta chain. The data originate from a study of identical twins. The germline CDR1 and CDR2 sequences are DFQATT and SNEGSKA (reference sequence). The V gene end was trimmed by 4 bases and the J gene end by 1 base; junction bases not matched to a gene: 5. CDR3 length: 16 residues. MiXCR was run by TCRdb on the 5' RACE reads, yielding one entry per CDR3 protein. The repertoire has some 660,000 distinct CDR3 sequences, under 9% of them found once; the top ten carry 0.8% to 1%. Donors uniformly comprised healthy Caucasians. The same sample was also studied in work on yellow fever vaccine responses in identical twins.

The rearrangement joins TRBV20-1 to TRBJ2-3, with TRBD2 matching 13 bases. This clonotype was obtained from a woman under 30 in good health. The sample comprised PBMCs. CDR3 in amino acids: CSATRLAGGGTDTQYF. CDR3 nucleotides: TGCAGTGCTACCCGACTAGCGGGAGGCGGCACAGATACGCAGTATTTT.